Listed here is a single T cell receptor (beta chain). Its specificity is unknown. Of the isolated RNA, all was reverse transcribed, and so the sequenced material was expressed TCRB transcripts. Profiling relied on immunoSEQ multiplex PCR, and the TCRdb table lists in-frame clones only, not all of them. Of about 400,000 clones listed, 10% to 15% were seen once; the top ten hold around 0.015%. The data derive from a study of beta chain features in type 1 diabetes. Germline values: CDR1 SGHTA, CDR2 FQGTGA. V was clipped by 2 bases and J by 9 bases, with 17 bases between them. The length of the CDR3 is 15 residues. General study points: Among patients with Type 1 diabetes, TCRB CDR3s were moderately but significantly shorter in every one of the four CD4+ subsets. For TCRB rearrangement, an influence of HLA type remained unresolved here. Amplification by PCR could prefer shorter templates, with the same effect in patients and controls.

The rearrangement joins TRBV7-3 to TRBJ2-1; the D gene is possibly TRBD1 (5 bases). Sequencing was performed on naive CD4+ T cells from blood. This TCR came from a man aged 18-30 years in good health. CDR3 sequence reads: CASSLGLGPESEQFF. CDR3 coding DNA: TGTGCCAGCAGCTTAGGGCTGGGGCCCGAATCTGAGCAGTTCTTC.